This T cell receptor beta chain was captured by sequencing in a study of cytomegalovirus exposure and HLA in healthy donors. On the study more broadly: Genetic ancestry analysis placed approximately 80% of the 400 or so donors that were genotyped in the Caucasian-associated cluster. Whole-study findings and limits: TCR beta V- and J-gene trimming, according to a later analysis, was linked to a missense DCLRE1C variant.

Amplification used 60 Vbeta primers and 13 Jbeta primers. Repertoires were generated with immunoSEQ multiplex PCR, while TCRdb's copy carries only in-frame clones and drops some. The table for this sample gives approximately 150,000 clones. In the case of this clone: Its specificity is not known.

Per the germline V gene, CDR1 is SGHAT and CDR2 is FQNNGV. The CDR3 is 14 amino acids. V dropped 1 base and J dropped 2 bases, with 6 bases sitting between them. The sequenced sample was PBMCs. This sequence originates from a middle-aged woman in good health and CMV-seronegative. V usage is TRBV11-2 and J usage is TRBJ1-5; D not resolved. CDR3 in DNA: TGTGCCAGCAGCTTAGGCGTTGGCAATCAGCCCCAGCATTTT. The encoded protein is CASSLGVGNQPQHF.